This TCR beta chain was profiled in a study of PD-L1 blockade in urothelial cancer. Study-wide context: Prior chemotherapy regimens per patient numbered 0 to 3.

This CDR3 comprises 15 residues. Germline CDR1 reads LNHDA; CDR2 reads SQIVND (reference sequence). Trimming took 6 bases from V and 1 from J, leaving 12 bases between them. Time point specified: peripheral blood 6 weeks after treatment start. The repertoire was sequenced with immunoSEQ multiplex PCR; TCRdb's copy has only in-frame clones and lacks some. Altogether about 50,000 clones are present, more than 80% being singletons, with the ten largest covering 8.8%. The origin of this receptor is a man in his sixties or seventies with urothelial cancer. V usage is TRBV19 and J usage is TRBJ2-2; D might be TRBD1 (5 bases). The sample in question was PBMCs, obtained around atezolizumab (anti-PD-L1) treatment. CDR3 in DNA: TGTGCCAGTAGCCTAAGCCAGGGGAACACCGGGGAGCTGTTTTTT. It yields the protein CASSLSQGNTGELFF.